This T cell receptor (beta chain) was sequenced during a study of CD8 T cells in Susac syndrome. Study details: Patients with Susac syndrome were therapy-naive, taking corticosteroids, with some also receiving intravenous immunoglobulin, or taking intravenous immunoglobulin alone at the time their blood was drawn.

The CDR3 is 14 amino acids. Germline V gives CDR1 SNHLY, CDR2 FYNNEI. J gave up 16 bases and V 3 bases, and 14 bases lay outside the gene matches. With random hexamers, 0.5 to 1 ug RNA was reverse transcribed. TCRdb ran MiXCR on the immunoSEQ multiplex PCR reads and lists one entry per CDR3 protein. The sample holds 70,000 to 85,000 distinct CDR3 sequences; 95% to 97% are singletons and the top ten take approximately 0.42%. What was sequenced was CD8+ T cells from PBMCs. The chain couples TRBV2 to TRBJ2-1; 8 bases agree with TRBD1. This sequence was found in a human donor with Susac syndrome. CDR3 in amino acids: CASSEDFGDRRGFF. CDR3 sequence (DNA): TGTGCCAGCAGTGAGGATTTCGGGGACAGGCGGGGATTCTTC.